Listed below are T cell receptor beta chains from one sample, sequenced in a study of blood T cell repertoires in COVID-19. Only in-frame clones appear in the TCRdb table, and some are missing; sequencing was by immunoSEQ multiplex PCR. The table shows approximately 210,000 clones, with roughly 94% occurring only once. The sample consisted of peripheral blood. These receptors originate from a man aged 25 to 40 with COVID-19, enrolled during active disease. The CDR3 runs from the conserved cysteine through the conserved F or W. The D gene is left open where the match is weak.

D gene	V gene	J gene	CDR3 length	CDR3 protein	CDR3 DNA
NA	TRBV7-3	TRBJ2-7	14	CASSPRGGGYEQYF	TGTGCCAGCAGCCCCCGGGGAGGGGGCTACGAGCAGTACTTC
TRBD1	TRBV19	TRBJ1-6	16	CASSIRDSSYNSPLHF	TGTGCCAGTAGTATAAGGGACAGCTCCTATAATTCACCCCTCCACTTT
NA	TRBV9	TRBJ1-2	15	CASSVDEGSGYGYTF	TGTGCCAGCAGCGTAGATGAGGGATCGGGCTATGGCTACACCTTC
NA	TRBV27	TRBJ2-7	14	CASSFGPGEYEQYF	TGTGCCAGCAGTTTTGGGCCCGGGGAATACGAGCAGTACTTC
NA	TRBV3-1/TRBV3-2	TRBJ1-2	13	CASSPDRSYGYTF	TGTGCCAGCAGTCCAGACAGGTCCTATGGCTACACCTTC
NA	TRBV5-1	TRBJ1-1	15	CASSLGPGRDTEAFF	TGCGCCAGCAGCTTGGGCCCGGGGAGGGACACTGAAGCTTTCTTT
NA	TRBV24-1	TRBJ1-1	14	CATRSPEASTEAFF	TGTGCCACCAGGTCTCCGGAGGCCAGCACTGAAGCTTTCTTT
TRBD2	TRBV5-1	TRBJ2-2	17	CASSLEASGGITGELFF	TGCGCCAGCAGCTTGGAGGCTAGCGGGGGGATCACCGGGGAGCTGTTTTTT
NA	TRBV2	TRBJ2-1	15	CASSRRRGQVDEQFF	TGTGCCAGCAGTCGAAGGCGGGGTCAGGTGGATGAGCAGTTCTTC
NA	TRBV6-1	TRBJ2-5	13	CASSEQREETQYF	TGTGCCAGCAGTGAACAGCGTGAGGAGACCCAGTACTTC
TRBD1	TRBV2	TRBJ1-6	16	CASSERSRDSNSPLHF	TGTGCCAGCAGTGAACGATCCCGGGACAGCAATTCACCCCTCCACTTT
NA	TRBV2	TRBJ1-2	14	CAILPSQANYGYTF	TGTGCCATCCTTCCTTCACAAGCTAACTATGGCTACACCTTC
NA	TRBV7-9	TRBJ1-3	12	CASNTVGNTIYF	TGTGCCAGCAACACCGTGGGAAACACCATATATTTT
TRBD2	TRBV19	TRBJ2-3	15	CASSTSGTRTDTQYF	TGTGCCAGTAGTACAAGCGGGACCCGCACAGATACGCAGTATTTT
NA	TRBV7-9	TRBJ2-2	14	CASTSRGVTGELFF	TGTGCCAGCACTTCCAGGGGGGTCACCGGGGAGCTGTTTTTT
TRBD2	TRBV7-9	TRBJ2-5	15	CASSPSGGGQETQYF	TGTGCCAGCAGCCCCAGCGGGGGGGGACAAGAGACCCAGTACTTC
TRBD2	TRBV3-1/TRBV3-2	TRBJ2-1	18	CASSQESLAGGPYNEQFF	TGTGCCAGCAGCCAAGAATCGTTGGCGGGGGGGCCCTACAATGAGCAGTTCTTC
NA	TRBV4-1	TRBJ1-3	17	CASSQLDRATPRNTIYF	TGCGCCAGCAGCCAATTGGACAGAGCCACGCCTAGAAACACCATATATTTT